These T cell receptor beta chains were read from a single sample in a study of T-cell reconstitution after alpha-beta-depleted transplantation in children. TCRdb reanalysed the PCR reads using MiXCR and keeps one entry per CDR3 protein. Of around 90,000 distinct CDR3 sequences in the sample, roughly 15% were seen once. This sample comprised PBMCs, mostly from graft donor cells, obtained 180 days after TCRalphabeta/CD19-depleted stem cell transplant. The receptor source for this set is a male patient aged 2-9 years who had a stem cell transplant for acute lymphoblastic leukemia, so the T cells may come from the graft donor. CDR3s include the opening cysteine and the closing phenylalanine or tryptophan. The order of the fields is V gene, clone size, D gene, J gene, CDR3 DNA, CDR3 protein. A D gene is named only where the DNA matches it firmly. For some rows the clone size is stated as once, few or many, or as a class when expanded; others skip it.

>TRBV10-3|-|-|TRBJ1-5
TGTGCCATCAGTGAGAGGGAGGTAACCTTCTATCAGCCCCAGCTTTTT
CAISEREVTFYQPQLF
>TRBV6-4|-|-|TRBJ1-5
TGTGCCAGCAGTGAGTTAGCAGGTAAACAGCCCCAGCATTTT
CASSELAGKQPQHF
>TRBV5-1|-|-|TRBJ2-5
TGCGCCAGCAGCGCGGATATGAGGACCTGGTTTGAGACCCAGTACTTC
CASSADMRTWFETQYF
>TRBV27|few|-|TRBJ2-7
TGTGCCAGCAGTTTGGCGCGCGGATACGAGCAGTACTTC
CASSLARGYEQYF
>TRBV7-9|many|-|TRBJ1-2
TGTGCCAGCAGCCCGGGACGGGAATATGGCTACACCTTC
CASSPGREYGYTF
>TRBV19|-|TRBD2|TRBJ2-5
TGTGCCAGTAGTATAGAGTGGTCAGCCTCGCGGGGGGGCGGTGAGACCCAGTACTTC
CASSIEWSASRGGGETQYF
>TRBV5-1|-|-|TRBJ2-2
TGCGCCAGCAGCAGGCCGCCGGGGCCCACCGCCGGGGAGCTGTTTTTT
CASSRPPGPTAGELFF
>TRBV27|-|-|TRBJ2-7
TGTGCCAGCAGTTTATGGCCTTTTGACGAGCAGTACTTC
CASSLWPFDEQYF
>TRBV27|-|TRBD1|TRBJ2-2
TGTGCCAGCAGACTTGCAGGGGGCACGGGGGAGCTGTTTTTT
CASRLAGGTGELFF
>TRBV5-1|-|TRBD1|TRBJ2-7
TGCGCCAGCAGCGCCTGGACAGGGGGCGGAGAGCAGTACTTC
CASSAWTGGGEQYF
>TRBV20-1|-|-|TRBJ2-7
TGCAGTGCTAGAGCGGGCACAATAAACTCCTACGAGCAGTACTTC
CSARAGTINSYEQYF
>TRBV5-1|few|-|TRBJ1-4
TGCGCCAGCAGCGCTCGAGGGACGGATAATGAAAAACTGTTTTTT
CASSARGTDNEKLFF
>TRBV3-1|-|-|TRBJ1-1
TGTGCCAGCAGCCAAGGTAGAGGGACTGAAGCTTTCTTT
CASSQGRGTEAFF
>TRBV27|many|TRBD1|TRBJ1-5
TGTGCCAGCAGTCCACAGGGGCCCGCTAATCAGCCCCAGCATTTT
CASSPQGPANQPQHF
>TRBV10-3|few|-|TRBJ1-1
TGTGCCATCAGCCCCCACGGCAAGGACACTGAAGCTTTCTTT
CAISPHGKDTEAFF
>TRBV13|-|-|TRBJ2-7
TGTGCCAGCAGCTTAACGGGTAACGAGCAGTACTTC
CASSLTGNEQYF
>TRBV5-5|few|-|TRBJ1-1
TGTGCCAGCAGCTTCGACGTAAACACTGAAGCTTTCTTT
CASSFDVNTEAFF
>TRBV5-1|many|TRBD1|TRBJ1-1
TGCGCCAGCAGCTTTGAGACAGGGAAATGGGTTACTGAAGCTTTCTTT
CASSFETGKWVTEAFF
>TRBV10-1|-|TRBD2|TRBJ2-1
TGCGCCAGCAGTGAGACTAGGACTAGATTCACGCCCCATGAGCAGTTCTTC
CASSETRTRFTPHEQFF
>TRBV5-1|few|-|TRBJ1-2
TGCGCCAGCAGCTCCGGACAGACTAACTATGGCTACACCTTC
CASSSGQTNYGYTF
>TRBV6-2/TRBV6-3|few|TRBD2|TRBJ2-7
TGTGCCAGCAGCCGTAGCGGGGGCTCCTACGAGCAGTACTTC
CASSRSGGSYEQYF
>TRBV5-1|few|-|TRBJ2-3
TGCGCCAGCAGCTTGGACAGGGAAAGCACAGATACGCAGTATTTT
CASSLDRESTDTQYF
>TRBV2|-|TRBD1|TRBJ2-7
TGTGCCAGCAGTGGTTTTGGGACAGGGCTAGGCGAGCAGTACTTC
CASSGFGTGLGEQYF
>TRBV15|-|TRBD2|TRBJ2-1
TGTGCCACCAGCAGAGATGCACTAGCGGGCTACAATGAGCAGTTCTTC
CATSRDALAGYNEQFF
>TRBV20-1|-|TRBD1|TRBJ1-1
TGCAGTGCTCCACCCCTATCGGGACAGATGAACACTGAAGCTTTCTTT
CSAPPLSGQMNTEAFF
>TRBV20-1|many|-|TRBJ2-7
TGCAGTGCTTATTCCTTGCGGGGAAGCTCCTACGAGCAGTACTTC
CSAYSLRGSSYEQYF
>TRBV5-1|few|-|TRBJ1-2
TGCGCCAGCAGCCCGACGACGGAGGACCGCTACACCTTC
CASSPTTEDRYTF
>TRBV6-2/TRBV6-3|-|-|TRBJ2-3
TGTGCCAGCAGCCAAGGGCGGACCGGGACGGATACGCAGTATTTT
CASSQGRTGTDTQYF
>TRBV24-1|-|TRBD1|TRBJ2-3
TGTGCCACCAGTGAACATGGACCGGGACAGGATACGCAGTATTTT
CATSEHGPGQDTQYF
>TRBV6-1|-|-|TRBJ2-2
TGTGCCAGCAGACGTGGACAAGGCACCGGGGAGCTGTTTTTT
CASRRGQGTGELFF
>TRBV6-4|few|-|TRBJ1-2
TGTGCCAGCAGTGACTTCCCAAGGGGACCCTATGGCTACACCTTC
CASSDFPRGPYGYTF
>TRBV5-6|-|-|TRBJ2-3
TGTGCCAGCAGCTTGGAAATATTCTCGGGGGGCACAGATACGCAGTATTTT
CASSLEIFSGGTDTQYF
>TRBV5-1|many|TRBD1|TRBJ1-2
TGCGCCAGCAGCTTTGACAGGGTTGGCTATGGCTACACCTTC
CASSFDRVGYGYTF
>TRBV5-6|few|-|TRBJ2-7
TGTGCCAGCAGCTTGGGTGGCAACTACGAGCAGTACTTC
CASSLGGNYEQYF
>TRBV12-3/TRBV12-4|few|-|TRBJ2-7
TGTGCCAGCAGTTCCCCTCGGACTGTCTACGAGCAGTACTTC
CASSSPRTVYEQYF
>TRBV6-1|few|TRBD1|TRBJ1-1
TGTGCCAGCAGCCGGGACAGGATACGGTGGACTGAAGCTTTCTTT
CASSRDRIRWTEAFF
>TRBV10-3|-|-|TRBJ2-2
TGTGCCATCAGTGAGTCAGGGGGGGGGGTCGACACCGGGGAGCTGTTTTTT
CAISESGGGVDTGELFF
>TRBV7-2|few|TRBD2|TRBJ2-1
TGTGCCAGCAGCAAGGGGACTAGCTGGCAACAGTTCTTC
CASSKGTSWQQFF
>TRBV7-8|-|TRBD1|TRBJ2-5
TGTGCCAGCAGCGAAGACAGGGGAGGAGGAGGATGGGAGACCCAGTACTTC
CASSEDRGGGGWETQYF
>TRBV20-1|-|-|TRBJ1-4
TGCAGTGCTACTCGAATGGGGACTAATGAAAAACTGTTTTTT
CSATRMGTNEKLFF
>TRBV20-1|-|TRBD1|TRBJ2-7
TGCAGTGCTAGTGACCGGGACAGGGGGACCTACGAGCAGTACTTC
CSASDRDRGTYEQYF
>TRBV12-3/TRBV12-4|-|TRBD2|TRBJ2-1
TGTGCCAGCAGTTTGCTAGCGGGGGACGATGAGCAGTTCTTC
CASSLLAGDDEQFF
>TRBV6-5|-|TRBD1|TRBJ2-7
TGTGCCAGCAGTTACCGAGGGGACAGTCCCTACGAGCAGTACTTC
CASSYRGDSPYEQYF
>TRBV7-6|few|-|TRBJ1-3
TGTGCCAGCAGCCCACAGGGTTTCTCTGGAAACACCATATATTTT
CASSPQGFSGNTIYF
>TRBV29-1|-|-|TRBJ1-3
TGCAGCGTTGGTCTGGGCTCTGGAAACACCATATATTTT
CSVGLGSGNTIYF
>TRBV10-3|-|-|TRBJ1-1
TGTGCCATCAGTGAGTCGTCTCGGCAGGTGAACACTGAAGCTTTCTTT
CAISESSRQVNTEAFF
>TRBV6-2/TRBV6-3|few|-|TRBJ1-5
TGTGCCAGCAGTTATATGTCGCCCTCAAACCAGCCCCAGCATTTT
CASSYMSPSNQPQHF
>TRBV5-1|many|-|TRBJ2-1
TGCGCCAGCAGCTTGTTGACCCATGAGCAGTTCTTC
CASSLLTHEQFF
>TRBV12-3/TRBV12-4|many|-|TRBJ1-2
TGTGCCAGCAGTTTCCGGTCGTCATTGGATGGCTACACCTTC
CASSFRSSLDGYTF
>TRBV12-3/TRBV12-4|many|-|TRBJ2-3
TGTGCCAGCAGTTTAGACAGGCCCACAGATACGCAGTATTTT
CASSLDRPTDTQYF
>TRBV7-2|few|-|TRBJ1-2
TGTGCCAGCAGCGACCCAGGGAACTATGGCTACACCTTC
CASSDPGNYGYTF
>TRBV4-1|few|TRBD1|TRBJ1-1
TGCGCCAGCAGCCAGGGACAGGAAGCTTTCTTT
CASSQGQEAFF
>TRBV13|-|-|TRBJ2-7
TGTGCCAGCAGCGCATGGGACCGGGACTTTCACTACGAGCAGTACTTC
CASSAWDRDFHYEQYF
>TRBV15|-|-|TRBJ2-5
TGTGCCACCAGCAGAGAAAGTCTCGAGGCAGGACAAGAGACCCAGTACTTC
CATSRESLEAGQETQYF
>TRBV4-3|many|-|TRBJ2-4
TGCGCCAGCAGCCAAGGAGGGGAGAACATTCAGTACTTC
CASSQGGENIQYF